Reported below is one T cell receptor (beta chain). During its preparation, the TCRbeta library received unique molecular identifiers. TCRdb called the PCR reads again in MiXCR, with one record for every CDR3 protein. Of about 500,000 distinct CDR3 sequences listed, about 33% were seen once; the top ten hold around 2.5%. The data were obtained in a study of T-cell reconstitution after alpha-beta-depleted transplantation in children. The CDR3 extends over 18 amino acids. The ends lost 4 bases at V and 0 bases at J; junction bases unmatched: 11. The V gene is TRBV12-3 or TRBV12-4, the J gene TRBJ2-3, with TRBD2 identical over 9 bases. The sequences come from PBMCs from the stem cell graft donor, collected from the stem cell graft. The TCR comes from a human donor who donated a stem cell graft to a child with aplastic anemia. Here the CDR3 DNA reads TGTGCCAGCAGTTCCACTAGCGGGCCACGTCCTAGCACAGATACGCAGTATTTT. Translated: CASSSTSGPRPSTDTQYF.